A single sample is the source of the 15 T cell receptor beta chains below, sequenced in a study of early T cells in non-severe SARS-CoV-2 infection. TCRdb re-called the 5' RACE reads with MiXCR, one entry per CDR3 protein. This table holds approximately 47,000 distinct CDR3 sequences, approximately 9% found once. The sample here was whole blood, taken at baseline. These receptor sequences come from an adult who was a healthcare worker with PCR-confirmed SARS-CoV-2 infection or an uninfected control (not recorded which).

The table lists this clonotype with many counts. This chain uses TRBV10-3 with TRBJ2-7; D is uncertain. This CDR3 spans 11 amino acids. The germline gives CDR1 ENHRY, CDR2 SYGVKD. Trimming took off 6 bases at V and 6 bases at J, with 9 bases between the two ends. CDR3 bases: TGTGCCATCAGCCCCCCCCCCGAGCAGTACTTC. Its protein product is CAISPPPEQYF.

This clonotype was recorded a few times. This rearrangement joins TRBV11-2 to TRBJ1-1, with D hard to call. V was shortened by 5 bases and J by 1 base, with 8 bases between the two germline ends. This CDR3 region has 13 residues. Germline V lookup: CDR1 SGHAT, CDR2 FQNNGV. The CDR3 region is CASSVTENTEAFF. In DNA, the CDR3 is TGTGCCAGCAGCGTGACGGAGAACACTGAAGCTTTCTTT.

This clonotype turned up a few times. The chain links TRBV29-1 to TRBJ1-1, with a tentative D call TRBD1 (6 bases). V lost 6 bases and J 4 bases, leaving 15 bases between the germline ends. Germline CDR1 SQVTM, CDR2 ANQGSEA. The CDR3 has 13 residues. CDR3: CSVKTGSVTEAFF. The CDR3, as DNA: TGCAGCGTGAAAACAGGGTCGGTCACTGAAGCTTTCTTT. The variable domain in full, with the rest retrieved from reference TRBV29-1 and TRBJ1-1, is SAVISQKPSRDICQRGTSLTIQCQVDSQVTMMFWYRQQPGQSLTLIATANQGSEATYESGFVIDKFPISRPNLTFSTLTVSNMSPEDSSIYLCSVKTGSVTEAFFGQGTRLTVV.

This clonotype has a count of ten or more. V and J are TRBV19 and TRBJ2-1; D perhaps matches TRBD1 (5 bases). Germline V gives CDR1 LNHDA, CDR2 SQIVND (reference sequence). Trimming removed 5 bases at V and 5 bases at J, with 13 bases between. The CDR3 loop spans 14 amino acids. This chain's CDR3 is CASSPWGIHNEQFF. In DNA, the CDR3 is TGTGCCAGTAGTCCTTGGGGCATCCACAATGAGCAGTTCTTC.

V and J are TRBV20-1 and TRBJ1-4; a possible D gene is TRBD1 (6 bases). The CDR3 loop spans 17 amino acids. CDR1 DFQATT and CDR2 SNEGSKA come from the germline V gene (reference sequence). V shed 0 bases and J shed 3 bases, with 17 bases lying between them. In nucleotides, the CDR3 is TGCAGTGCTAGAGATCCGGGGGCAGGGAGAGCTAATGAAAAACTGTTTTTT. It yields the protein CSARDPGAGRANEKLFF.

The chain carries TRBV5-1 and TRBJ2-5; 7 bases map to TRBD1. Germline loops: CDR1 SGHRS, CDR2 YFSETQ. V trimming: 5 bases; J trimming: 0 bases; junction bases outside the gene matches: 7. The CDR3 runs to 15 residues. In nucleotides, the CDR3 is TGCGCCAGCAGACAAACAGGGGCGTACCAAGAGACCCAGTACTTC. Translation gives CASRQTGAYQETQYF.

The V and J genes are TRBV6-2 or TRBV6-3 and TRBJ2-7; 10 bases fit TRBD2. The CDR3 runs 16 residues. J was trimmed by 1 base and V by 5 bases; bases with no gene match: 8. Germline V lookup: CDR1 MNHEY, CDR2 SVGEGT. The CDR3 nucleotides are TGTGCCAGCAGTGAATTCGCTAGCGGGGGTTCCTACGAGCAGTACTTC. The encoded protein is CASSEFASGGSYEQYF.

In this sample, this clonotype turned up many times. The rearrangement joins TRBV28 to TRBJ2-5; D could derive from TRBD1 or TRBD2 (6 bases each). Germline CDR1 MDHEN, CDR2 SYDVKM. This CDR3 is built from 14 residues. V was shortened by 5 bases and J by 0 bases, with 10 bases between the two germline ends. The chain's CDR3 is CASSQGGYQETQYF. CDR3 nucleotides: TGTGCCAGCAGTCAAGGGGGGTACCAAGAGACCCAGTACTTC.

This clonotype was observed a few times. CDR3: CASSLRLDYEQYF. CDR3 in DNA: TGTGCCAGCAGTCTACGACTAGACTACGAGCAGTACTTC. This chain joins TRBV28 and TRBJ2-7; a weak D match, TRBD2 (6 bases). The V gene's germline CDR1 is MDHEN and CDR2 SYDVKM. This CDR3 has 13 residues. Trimming stripped 5 bases from V and 3 bases from J, with 11 bases between.

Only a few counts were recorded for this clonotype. Here the CDR3 DNA reads TGTGCCAGCAGTTACCAGGGGTCAAATCAGCCCCAGCATTTT. Its protein product is CASSYQGSNQPQHF. This chain connects TRBV6-2 or TRBV6-3 to TRBJ1-5; D possibly corresponds to TRBD1 (6 bases). The CDR3 spans 14 residues. CDR1 is MNHEY and CDR2 is SVGEGT in the germline V gene. V dropped 2 bases and J dropped 4 bases, with 9 bases sitting between them.

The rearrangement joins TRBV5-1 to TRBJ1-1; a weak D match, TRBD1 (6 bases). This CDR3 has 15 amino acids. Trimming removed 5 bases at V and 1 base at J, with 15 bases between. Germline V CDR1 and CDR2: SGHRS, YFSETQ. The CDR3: CASSFPGARNTEAFF. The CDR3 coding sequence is TGCGCCAGCAGTTTCCCAGGGGCCCGGAACACTGAAGCTTTCTTT.

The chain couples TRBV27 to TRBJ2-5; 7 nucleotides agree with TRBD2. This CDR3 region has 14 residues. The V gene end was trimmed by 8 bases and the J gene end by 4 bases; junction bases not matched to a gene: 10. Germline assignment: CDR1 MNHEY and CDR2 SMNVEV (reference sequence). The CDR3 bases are TGTGCCAGCGGCCTGGGACTAACCGGAGAGACCCAGTACTTC. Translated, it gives CASGLGLTGETQYF.

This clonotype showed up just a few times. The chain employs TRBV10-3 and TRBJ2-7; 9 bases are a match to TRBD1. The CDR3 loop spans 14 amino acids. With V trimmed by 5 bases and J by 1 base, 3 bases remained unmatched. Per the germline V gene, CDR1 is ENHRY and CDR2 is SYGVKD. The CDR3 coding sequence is TGTGCCATCAGTACGGGACAGGGATCCTACGAGCAGTACTTC. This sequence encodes CAISTGQGSYEQYF.

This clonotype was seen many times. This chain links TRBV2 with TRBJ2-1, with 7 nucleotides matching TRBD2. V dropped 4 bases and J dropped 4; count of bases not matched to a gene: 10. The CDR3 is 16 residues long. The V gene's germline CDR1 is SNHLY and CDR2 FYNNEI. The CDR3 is CASSVGGRGGYNEQFF. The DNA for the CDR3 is TGTGCCAGCAGTGTTGGAGGTCGGGGAGGGTACAATGAGCAGTTCTTC.

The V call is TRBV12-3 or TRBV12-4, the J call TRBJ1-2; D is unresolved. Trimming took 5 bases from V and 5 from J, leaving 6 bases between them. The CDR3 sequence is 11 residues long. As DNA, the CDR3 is TGTGCCAGCAGTCTTTGGTATGGCTACACCTTC. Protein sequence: CASSLWYGYTF.